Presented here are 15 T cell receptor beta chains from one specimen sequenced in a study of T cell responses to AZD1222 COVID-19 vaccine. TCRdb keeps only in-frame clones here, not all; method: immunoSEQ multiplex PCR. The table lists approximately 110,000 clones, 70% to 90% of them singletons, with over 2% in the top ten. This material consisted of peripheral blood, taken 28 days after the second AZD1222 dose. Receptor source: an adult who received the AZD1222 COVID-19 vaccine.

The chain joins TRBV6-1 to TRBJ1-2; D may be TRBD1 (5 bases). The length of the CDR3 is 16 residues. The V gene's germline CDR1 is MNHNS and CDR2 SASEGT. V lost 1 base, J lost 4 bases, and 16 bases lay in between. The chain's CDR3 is CASSEVRGRGSYGYTF. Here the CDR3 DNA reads TGTGCCAGCAGTGAAGTCCGGGGGAGAGGCTCCTATGGCTACACCTTC.

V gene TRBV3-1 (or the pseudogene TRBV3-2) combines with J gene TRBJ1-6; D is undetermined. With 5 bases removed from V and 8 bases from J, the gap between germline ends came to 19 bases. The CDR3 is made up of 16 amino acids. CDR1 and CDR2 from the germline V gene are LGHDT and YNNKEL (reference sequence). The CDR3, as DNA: TGTGCCAGCAGCTTACAATCTCAATCGGTTGATTCACCCCTCCACTTT. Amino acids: CASSLQSQSVDSPLHF.

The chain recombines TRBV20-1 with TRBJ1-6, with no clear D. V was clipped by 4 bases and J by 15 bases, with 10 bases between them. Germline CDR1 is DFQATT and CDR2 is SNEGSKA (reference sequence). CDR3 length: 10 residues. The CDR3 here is CSAKNKGLHF. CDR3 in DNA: TGCAGTGCTAAGAACAAAGGCCTCCACTTT.

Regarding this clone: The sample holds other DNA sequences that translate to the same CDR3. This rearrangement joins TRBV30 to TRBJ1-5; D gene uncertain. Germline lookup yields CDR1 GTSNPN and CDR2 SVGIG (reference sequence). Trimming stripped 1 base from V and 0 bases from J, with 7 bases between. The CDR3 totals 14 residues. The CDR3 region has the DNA TGTGCCTGGAGTGGGTTGGATAGCAATCAGCCCCAGCATTTT. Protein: CAWSGLDSNQPQHF.

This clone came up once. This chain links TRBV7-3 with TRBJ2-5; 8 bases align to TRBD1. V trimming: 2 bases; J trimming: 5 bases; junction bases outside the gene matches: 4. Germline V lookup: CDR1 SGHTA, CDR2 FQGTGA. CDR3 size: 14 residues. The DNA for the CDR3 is TGTGCCAGCAGCTTACAGGGGGCCGGGGAGACCCAGTACTTC. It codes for CASSLQGAGETQYF. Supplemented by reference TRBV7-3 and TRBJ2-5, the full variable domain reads GAGVSQTPSNKVTEKGKYVELRCDPISGHTALYWYRQSLGQGPEFLIYFQGTGAADDSGLPNDRFFAVRPEGSVSTLKIQRTERGDSAVYLCASSLQGAGETQYFGPGTRLLVL.

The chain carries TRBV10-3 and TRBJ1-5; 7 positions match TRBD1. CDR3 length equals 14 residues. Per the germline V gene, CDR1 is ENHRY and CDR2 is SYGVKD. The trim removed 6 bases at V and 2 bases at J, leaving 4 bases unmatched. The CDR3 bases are TGTGCCATCAGCCGAGACAGGGGCAATCAGCCCCAGCATTTT. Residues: CAISRDRGNQPQHF.

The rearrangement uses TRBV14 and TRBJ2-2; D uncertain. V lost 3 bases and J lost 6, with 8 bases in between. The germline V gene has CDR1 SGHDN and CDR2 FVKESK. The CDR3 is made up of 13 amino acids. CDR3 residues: CASSQQLAGELFF. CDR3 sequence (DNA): TGTGCCAGCAGCCAGCAACTTGCCGGGGAGCTGTTTTTT. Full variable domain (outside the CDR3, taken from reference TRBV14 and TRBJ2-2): EAGVTQFPSHSVIEKGQTVTLRCDPISGHDNLYWYRRVMGKEIKFLLHFVKESKQDESGMPNNRFLAERTGGTYSTLKVQPAELEDSGVYFCASSQQLAGELFFGEGSRLTVL.

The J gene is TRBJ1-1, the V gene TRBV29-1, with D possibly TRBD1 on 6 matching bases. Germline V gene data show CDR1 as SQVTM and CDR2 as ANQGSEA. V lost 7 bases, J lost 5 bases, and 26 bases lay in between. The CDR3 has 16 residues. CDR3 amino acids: CSARGGSGVRGTEAFF. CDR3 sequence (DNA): TGCAGCGCTAGAGGGGGATCAGGGGTACGTGGGACTGAAGCTTTCTTT.

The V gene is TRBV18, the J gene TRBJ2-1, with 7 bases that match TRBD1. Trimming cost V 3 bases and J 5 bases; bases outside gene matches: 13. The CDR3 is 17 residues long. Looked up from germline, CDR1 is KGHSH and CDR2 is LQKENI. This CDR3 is CASSPKAPGQTNNEQFF. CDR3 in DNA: TGTGCCAGCTCACCTAAGGCTCCGGGACAGACTAACAATGAGCAGTTCTTC.

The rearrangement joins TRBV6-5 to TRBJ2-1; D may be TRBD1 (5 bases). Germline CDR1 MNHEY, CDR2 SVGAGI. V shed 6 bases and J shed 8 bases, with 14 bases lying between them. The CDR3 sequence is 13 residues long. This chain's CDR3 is CASSRSRGHEQFF. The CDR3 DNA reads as TGTGCCAGCAGCCGTTCTAGGGGCCATGAGCAGTTCTTC.

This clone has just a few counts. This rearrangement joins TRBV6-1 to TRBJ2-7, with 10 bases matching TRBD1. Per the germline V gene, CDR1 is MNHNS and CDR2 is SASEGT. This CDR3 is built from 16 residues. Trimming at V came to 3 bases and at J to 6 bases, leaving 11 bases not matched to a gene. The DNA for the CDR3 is TGTGCCAGCAGTGAGACCCCGGGACAGGGGTTCGGCGAGCAGTACTTC. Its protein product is CASSETPGQGFGEQYF.

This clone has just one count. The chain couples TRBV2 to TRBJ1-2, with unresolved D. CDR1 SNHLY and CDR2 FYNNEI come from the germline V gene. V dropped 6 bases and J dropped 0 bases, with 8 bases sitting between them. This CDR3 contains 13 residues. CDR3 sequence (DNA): TGTGCCAGCAGGGATGACACTAACTATGGCTACACCTTC. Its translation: CASRDDTNYGYTF. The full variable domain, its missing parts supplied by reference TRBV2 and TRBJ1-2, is EPEVTQTPSHQVTQMGQEVILRCVPISNHLYFYWYRQILGQKVEFLVSFYNNEISEKSEIFDDQFSVERPDGSNFTLKIRSTKLEDSAMYFCASRDDTNYGYTFGSGTRLTVV.

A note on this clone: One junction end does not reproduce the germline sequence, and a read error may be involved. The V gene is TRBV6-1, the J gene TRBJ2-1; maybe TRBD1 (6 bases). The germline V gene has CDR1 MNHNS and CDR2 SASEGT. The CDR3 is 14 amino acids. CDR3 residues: CASREDRSYNEQFF. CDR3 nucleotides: TGTGCCAGCAGGGAAGACAGGTCCTACAATGAGCAGTTCTTC.

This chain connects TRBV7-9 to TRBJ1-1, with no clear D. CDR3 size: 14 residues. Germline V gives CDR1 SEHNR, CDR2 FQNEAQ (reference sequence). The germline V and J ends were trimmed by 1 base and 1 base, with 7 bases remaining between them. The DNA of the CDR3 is TGTGCCAGCAGCTTAGTGGACGGGAACACTGAAGCTTTCTTT. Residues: CASSLVDGNTEAFF.

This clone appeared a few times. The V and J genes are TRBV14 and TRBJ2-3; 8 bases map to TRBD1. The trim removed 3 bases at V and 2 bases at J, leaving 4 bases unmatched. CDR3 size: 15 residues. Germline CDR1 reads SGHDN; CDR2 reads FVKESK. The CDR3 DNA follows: TGTGCCAGCAGCCACGGACAGGGCCCCACAGATACGCAGTATTTT. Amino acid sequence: CASSHGQGPTDTQYF.